In its sample, the clone carrying this T cell receptor (beta chain) was seen once. As yet, its antigen is unknown. Germline CDR1 reads SGHRS; CDR2 reads YFSETQ. The J segment lost 4 bases and the V segment lost 7 bases, leaving 12 bases of the junction unmatched. This CDR3 is 16 amino acids long. The source of the sample is a study of OX40 agonist ivuxolimab in advanced cancers. Study overall: The patients received ivuxolimab by intravenous route every 2 weeks at 0.01 to 10 mg/kg. Study observations and caveats: Dose levels from 0.1 to 3.0 mg/kg saw CD4+ and CD8+ blood T cells expand clonally by week 6.

Measured with immunoSEQ multiplex PCR; TCRdb has only the in-frame clones, and not every one. The sample lists some 86,000 clones; roughly 88% were seen once. Sample: CD4+ or CD8+ T cells sorted from blood, taken in a trial of the OX40 agonist ivuxolimab. The chain carries TRBV5-1 and TRBJ2-2, with 8 bases fitting TRBD1. This receptor was taken from an adult with an advanced solid tumor such as melanoma, head and neck, liver or kidney cancer. CDR3 loop: CASGPAQGASTGELFF. The CDR3, as DNA: TGCGCCAGCGGCCCCGCCCAGGGGGCGAGCACCGGGGAGCTGTTTTTT.